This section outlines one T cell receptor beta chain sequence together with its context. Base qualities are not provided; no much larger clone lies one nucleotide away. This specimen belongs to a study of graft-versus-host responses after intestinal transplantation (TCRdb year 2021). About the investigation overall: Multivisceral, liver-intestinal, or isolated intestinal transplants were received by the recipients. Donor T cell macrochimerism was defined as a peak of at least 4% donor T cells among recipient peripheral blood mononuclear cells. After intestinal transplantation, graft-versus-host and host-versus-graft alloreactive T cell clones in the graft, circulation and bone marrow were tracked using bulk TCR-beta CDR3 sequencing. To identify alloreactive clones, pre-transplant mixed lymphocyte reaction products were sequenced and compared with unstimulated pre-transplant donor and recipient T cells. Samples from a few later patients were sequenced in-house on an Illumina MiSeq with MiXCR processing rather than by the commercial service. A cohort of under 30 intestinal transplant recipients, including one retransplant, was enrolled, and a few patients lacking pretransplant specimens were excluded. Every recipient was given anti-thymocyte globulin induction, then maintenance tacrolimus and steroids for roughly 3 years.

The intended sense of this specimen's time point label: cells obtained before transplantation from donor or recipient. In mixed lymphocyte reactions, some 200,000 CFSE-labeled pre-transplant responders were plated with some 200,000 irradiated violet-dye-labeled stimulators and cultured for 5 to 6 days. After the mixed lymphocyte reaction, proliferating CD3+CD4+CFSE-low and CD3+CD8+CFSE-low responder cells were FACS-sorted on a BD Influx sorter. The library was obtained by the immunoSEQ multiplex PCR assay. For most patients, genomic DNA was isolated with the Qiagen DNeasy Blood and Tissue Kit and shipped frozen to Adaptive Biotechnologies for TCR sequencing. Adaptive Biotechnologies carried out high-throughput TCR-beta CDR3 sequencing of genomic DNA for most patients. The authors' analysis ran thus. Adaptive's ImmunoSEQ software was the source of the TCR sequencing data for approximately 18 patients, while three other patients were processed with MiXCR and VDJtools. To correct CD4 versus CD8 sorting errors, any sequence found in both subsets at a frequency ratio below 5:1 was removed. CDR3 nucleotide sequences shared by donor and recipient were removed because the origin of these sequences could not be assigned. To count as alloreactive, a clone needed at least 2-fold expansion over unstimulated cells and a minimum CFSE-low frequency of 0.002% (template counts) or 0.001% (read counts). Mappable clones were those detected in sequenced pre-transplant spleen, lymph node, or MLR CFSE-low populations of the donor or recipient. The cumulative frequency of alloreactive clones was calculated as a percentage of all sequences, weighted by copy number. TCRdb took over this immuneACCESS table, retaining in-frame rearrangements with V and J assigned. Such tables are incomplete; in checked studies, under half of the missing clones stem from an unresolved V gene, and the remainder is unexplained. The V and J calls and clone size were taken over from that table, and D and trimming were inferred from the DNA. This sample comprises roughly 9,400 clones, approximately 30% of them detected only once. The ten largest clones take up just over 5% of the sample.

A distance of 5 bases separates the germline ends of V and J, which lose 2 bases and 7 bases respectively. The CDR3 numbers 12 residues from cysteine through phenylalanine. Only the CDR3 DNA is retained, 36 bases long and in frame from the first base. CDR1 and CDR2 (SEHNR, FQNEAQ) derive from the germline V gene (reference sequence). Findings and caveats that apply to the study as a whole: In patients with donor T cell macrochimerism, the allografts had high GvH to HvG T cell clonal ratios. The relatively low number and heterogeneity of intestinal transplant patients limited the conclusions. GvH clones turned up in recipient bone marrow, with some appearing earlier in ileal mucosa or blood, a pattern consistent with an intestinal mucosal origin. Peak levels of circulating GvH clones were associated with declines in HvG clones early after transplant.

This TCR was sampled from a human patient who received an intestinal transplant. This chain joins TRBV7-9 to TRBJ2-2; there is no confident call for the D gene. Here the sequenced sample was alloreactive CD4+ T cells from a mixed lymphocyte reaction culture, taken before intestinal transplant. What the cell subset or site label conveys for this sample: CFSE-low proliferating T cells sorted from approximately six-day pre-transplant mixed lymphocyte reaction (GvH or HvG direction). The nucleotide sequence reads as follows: TGTGCCAGCAGCTTATCCCACGGGGAGCTGTTTTTT. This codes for CASSLSHGELFF.